The 17 T cell receptor beta chains listed next were all sequenced from one sample in a study of blood T cells in healthy people across ages. Sample-barcoded 5' priming and a J-beta primer mix drove a second PCR of roughly 6 to 12 cycles. TCRdb re-called the 5' RACE reads with MiXCR, one entry per CDR3 protein. In the table there are 600,000 to 850,000 distinct CDR3 sequences, around 25% of which are singletons. The same data also contributed to another study, on T cells of mothers and their children.

The sample consisted of blood. Receptor source: a boy aged 5-17 years in good health.

This clonotype showed up just a few times. V gene TRBV12-3 or TRBV12-4 combines with J gene TRBJ1-3; D gene unclear. This CDR3 contains 16 residues. Trimming took 7 bases from V and 0 from J, leaving 16 bases between them. Written as DNA, the CDR3 is TGTGCCAGCAATTGGGGAGAAACTCGCTCTGGAAACACCATATATTTT. Amino acid sequence: CASNWGETRSGNTIYF.

V usage is TRBV27 and J usage is TRBJ2-1, with unresolved D. The V gene's germline CDR1 is MNHEY and CDR2 SMNVEV (reference sequence). The V end was cut by 5 bases, the J end by 8 bases, with 13 bases between. The CDR3 length is 13 residues. CDR3 coding DNA: TGTGCCAGCAGTCCTGGGCCAGACCATGAGCAGTTCTTC. Its translation is CASSPGPDHEQFF.

This clonotype came up a few times. V gene TRBV5-1 combines with J gene TRBJ2-5, with D perhaps TRBD2 (6 bases). The V end lost 2 bases, the J end lost 4 bases, and 15 bases lay between the germline ends. The length of the CDR3 is 15 residues. Germline loops: CDR1 SGHRS, CDR2 YFSETQ. The CDR3 loop is CASSLGPGELETQYF. Written as DNA, the CDR3 is TGCGCCAGCAGCTTAGGCCCGGGAGAATTAGAGACCCAGTACTTC.

This clonotype has just a few counts. The chain is built from TRBV29-1 and TRBJ2-3, with 11 bases aligning to TRBD2. J lost 0 bases, V lost 7 bases, and 9 bases had no gene match. The germline V gene has CDR1 SQVTM and CDR2 ANQGSEA. The CDR3 is 16 residues long. The CDR3 loop reads CSARLAGTRSTDTQYF. CDR3 sequence (DNA): TGCAGCGCACGACTAGCGGGGACCCGTAGCACAGATACGCAGTATTTT.

This sequence joins TRBV7-9 and TRBJ2-5, with 11 bases that match TRBD2. Matching the DNA end better, TRBJ2-1 makes the J call doubtful. Looked up from germline, CDR1 is SEHNR and CDR2 is FQNEAQ (reference sequence). This CDR3 has 15 amino acids. The CDR3: CAIRETSGTSNEQFF. The DNA for the CDR3 is TGTGCCATCAGGGAGACTAGCGGGACCTCAAATGAGCAGTTCTTC.

Only a few counts were recorded for this clonotype. V usage is TRBV20-1 and J usage is TRBJ1-2; D might be TRBD1 (6 bases). Germline loops: CDR1 DFQATT, CDR2 SNEGSKA (reference sequence). This CDR3 is 13 amino acids long. V was cut by 3 bases and J by 6 bases, with 14 bases left in between. CDR3 sequence reads: CSARAGGDDGYTF. The CDR3 region has the DNA TGCAGTGCTAGGGCGGGGGGCGACGATGGCTACACCTTC.

V is TRBV7-9 and J is TRBJ2-6; D gene unclear. Trimming removed 6 bases from V and 4 bases from J, with 10 bases in between. The CDR3 length is 14 residues. Germline CDR1 reads SEHNR; CDR2 reads FQNEAQ (reference sequence). This CDR3 is CASSTTAGANVLTF. CDR3 bases: TGTGCCAGCAGTACCACCGCAGGGGCCAACGTCCTGACTTTC. The full variable domain, with the rest looked up from reference TRBV7-9 and TRBJ2-6, is DTGVSQNPRHKITKRGQNVTFRCDPISEHNRLYWYRQTLGQGPEFLTYFQNEAQLEKSRLLSDRFSAERPKGSFSTLEIQRTEQGDSAMYLCASSTTAGANVLTFGAGSRLTVL.

The rearrangement uses TRBV7-9 and TRBJ2-5, with 7 positions matching TRBD2. This CDR3 spans 18 amino acids. Germline values: CDR1 SEHNR, CDR2 FQNEAQ (reference sequence). Trimming took 5 bases from V and 0 from J; bases not matched to a gene: 15. This CDR3 reads CASSGDAGDRPNQETQYF. The CDR3, as DNA: TGTGCCAGCAGCGGGGATGCGGGGGACCGCCCGAACCAAGAGACCCAGTACTTC.

In this sample, this clonotype turned up many times. J is TRBJ2-3 and V is TRBV28, with 14 bases identical to TRBD2. This CDR3 has 16 amino acids. CDR1 is MDHEN, CDR2 SYDVKM, per germline. Trimming at V came to 5 bases and at J to 4 bases, leaving 5 bases not matched to a gene. The CDR3, as DNA: TGTGCCAGCAGTCTGGGACTAGCGGGAGAGGCAGATACGCAGTATTTT. This encodes CASSLGLAGEADTQYF.

This clonotype has a handful of counts. The J gene is TRBJ2-5, the V gene TRBV20-1, with TRBD2 matching 11 bases. The end of the DNA aligns better with TRBJ2-1, so the J call may be wrong. Germline CDR1 is DFQATT and CDR2 is SNEGSKA (reference sequence). This CDR3 contains 16 residues. The CDR3 DNA reads as TGCAGTGCTAGTTCGCGGCTAGCGGGAGGTTACAATGAGCAGTTCTTC. It specifies CSASSRLAGGYNEQFF.

The V and J genes are TRBV7-9 and TRBJ2-1; D is possibly TRBD1 or TRBD2 (6 bases each). The germline V and J ends were trimmed by 4 bases and 7 bases, with 14 bases remaining between them. Germline CDR1 and CDR2: SEHNR and FQNEAQ (reference sequence). CDR3 length equals 14 residues. DNA of the CDR3: TGTGCCAGCAGCTCGGGGGCGGGAAGGAATGAGCAGTTCTTC. Its translation: CASSSGAGRNEQFF.

This clonotype was counted between two and nine times. The junction and the germline gene differ at one end; a read error may be behind it. The genes are TRBV28 and TRBJ1-3; D ambiguous. Looked up from germline, CDR1 is MDHEN and CDR2 is SYDVKM. The CDR3 spans 15 residues. CDR3: CVSRHPDDSGNTIYF. The CDR3, as DNA: TGTGTCAGCAGGCATCCGGACGACTCTGGAAACACCATATATTTT.

The J gene is TRBJ2-1, the V gene TRBV11-2; D is perhaps TRBD1 or TRBD2 (5 bases each). V lost 2 bases, J lost 9 bases, and 8 bases lay in between. The CDR3 covers 12 residues. Germline CDR1 is SGHAT and CDR2 is FQNNGV. Here the CDR3 DNA reads TGTGCCAGCAGCTTATGGGGGATTGAGCAGTTCTTC. This translates into CASSLWGIEQFF. The entire variable domain, with the rest obtained from reference TRBV11-2 and TRBJ2-1, is as follows: EAGVAQSPRYKIIEKRQSVAFWCNPISGHATLYWYQQILGQGPKLLIQFQNNGVVDDSQLPKDRFSAERLKGVDSTLKIQPAKLEDSAVYLCASSLWGIEQFFGPGTRLTVL.

Ten or more counts support this clonotype. The rearrangement joins TRBV2 to TRBJ2-7, with D possibly TRBD1 on 5 matching bases. This CDR3 is built from 13 residues. V was trimmed by 6 bases and J by 2 bases, leaving 11 bases between them. Germline-derived CDR1 and CDR2 are SNHLY and FYNNEI. The CDR3 reads CASSFDSTYEQYF. In nucleotides, the CDR3 is TGTGCCAGCAGCTTCGACAGTACCTACGAGCAGTACTTC.

This clonotype turned up a few times. The CDR3 sequence is CASSSTGQGAYNEQFF. DNA of the CDR3: TGTGCCAGCAGTTCCACCGGACAGGGGGCCTACAATGAGCAGTTCTTC. This chain connects TRBV6-5 to TRBJ2-5; 10 nucleotides match TRBD1. The J call could be wrong; TRBJ2-1 is a better fit for the DNA end. CDR1 and CDR2 (germline): MNHEY, SVGAGI. This CDR3 spans 16 amino acids.

The rearrangement links TRBV24-1 to TRBJ2-5; D is undetermined. This CDR3 spans 12 amino acids. V dropped 0 bases and J dropped 5 bases, with 3 bases sitting between them. Germline loops: CDR1 KGHDR, CDR2 SFDVKD. CDR3 loop: CATSDLHETQYF. CDR3 nucleotides: TGTGCCACCAGTGATTTGCATGAGACCCAGTACTTC.

The chain carries TRBV3-1 and TRBJ1-1; D is perhaps TRBD1 (6 bases). The germline V gene encodes CDR1 LGHDT and CDR2 YNNKEL (reference sequence). CDR3 length: 14 residues. The V end lost 3 bases, the J end lost 5 bases, and 13 bases lay between the germline ends. CDR3 loop: CASSQAGAGTEAFF. In DNA, the CDR3 is TGTGCCAGCAGCCAGGCGGGGGCGGGGACTGAAGCTTTCTTT.